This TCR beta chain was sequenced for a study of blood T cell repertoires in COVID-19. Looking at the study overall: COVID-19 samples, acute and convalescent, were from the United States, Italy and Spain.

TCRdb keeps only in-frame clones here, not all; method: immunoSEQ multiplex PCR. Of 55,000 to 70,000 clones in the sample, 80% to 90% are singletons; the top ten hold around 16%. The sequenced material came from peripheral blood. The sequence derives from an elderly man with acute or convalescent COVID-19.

CDR3 DNA: TGCAGCGCCCCCTACGGGTCCAGCGGGGAGACCCAGTACTTC. Translation: CSAPYGSSGETQYF. This chain links TRBV29-1 with TRBJ2-5; the D gene is possibly TRBD2 (6 bases). The CDR3 length is 14 residues. Germline-derived CDR1 and CDR2 are SQVTM and ANQGSEA. V lost 7 bases and J lost 5, with 20 bases in between.